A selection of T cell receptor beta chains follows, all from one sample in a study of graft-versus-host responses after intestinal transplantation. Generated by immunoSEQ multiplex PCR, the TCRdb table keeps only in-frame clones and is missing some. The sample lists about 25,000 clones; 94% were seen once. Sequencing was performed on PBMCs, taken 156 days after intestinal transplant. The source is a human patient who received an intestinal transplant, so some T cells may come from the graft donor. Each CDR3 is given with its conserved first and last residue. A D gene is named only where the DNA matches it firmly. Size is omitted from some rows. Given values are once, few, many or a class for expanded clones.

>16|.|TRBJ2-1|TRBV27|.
CASSTTNLAPLGEQFF
TGTGCCAGCAGTACCACTAACCTAGCCCCCCTGGGTGAGCAGTTCTTC
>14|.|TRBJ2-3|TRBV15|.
CATSPRGATDTQYF
TGTGCCACCAGCCCTCGGGGGGCCACAGATACGCAGTATTTT
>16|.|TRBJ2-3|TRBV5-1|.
CASSPVGPPNTDTQYF
TGCGCCAGCAGCCCCGTTGGTCCACCGAATACGGATACGCAGTATTTT
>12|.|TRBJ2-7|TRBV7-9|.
CASSLGRAEQYF
TGTGCCAGCAGCTTAGGCAGGGCCGAGCAGTACTTC
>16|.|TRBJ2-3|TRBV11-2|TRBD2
CASSPGLAVVRDTQYF
TGTGCCAGCAGCCCGGGACTAGCGGTCGTTAGGGATACGCAGTATTTT
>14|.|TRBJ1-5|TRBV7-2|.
CASRPTGSGQPQHF
TGTGCCAGCAGACCGACAGGCTCCGGTCAGCCCCAGCATTTT
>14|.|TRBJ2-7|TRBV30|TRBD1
CAWSLGTGAYEQYF
TGTGCCTGGAGTTTGGGGACAGGGGCCTACGAGCAGTACTTC
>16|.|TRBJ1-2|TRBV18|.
CASSAGDPEFFYGYTF
TGTGCCAGCTCGGCAGGGGACCCTGAGTTTTTCTATGGCTACACCTTC
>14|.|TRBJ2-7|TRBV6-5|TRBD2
CASSYSGGNREQYF
TGTGCCAGCAGTTACTCGGGGGGGAATCGCGAGCAGTACTTC
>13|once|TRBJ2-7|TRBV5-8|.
CASSFLTDYEQYF
TGTGCCAGCAGCTTCCTGACAGACTACGAGCAGTACTTC
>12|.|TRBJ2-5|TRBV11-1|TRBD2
CASAGGNETQYF
TGTGCCAGCGCGGGGGGGAACGAGACCCAGTACTTC
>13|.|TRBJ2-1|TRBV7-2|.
CASSLIPYNEQFF
TGTGCCAGCAGCTTGATTCCTTACAATGAGCAGTTCTTC
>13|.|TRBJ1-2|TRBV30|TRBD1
CAWRAGTGDGYTF
TGTGCCTGGAGGGCCGGGACAGGGGATGGCTACACCTTC
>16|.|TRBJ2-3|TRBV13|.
CASSRVAEFGVGTQYF
TGTGCCAGCAGTCGAGTAGCGGAATTCGGCGTCGGCACGCAGTATTTT
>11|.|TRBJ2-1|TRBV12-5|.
CASGRDNEQFF
TGTGCTAGTGGTAGGGACAATGAGCAGTTCTTC
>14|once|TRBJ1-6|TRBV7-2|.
CASSSGHTNSPLHF
TGTGCCAGCAGCTCGGGACACACTAATTCACCCCTCCACTTT
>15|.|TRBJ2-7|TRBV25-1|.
CASSDPGGRWYEQYF
TGTGCCAGCAGTGACCCCGGGGGCAGGTGGTACGAGCAGTACTTC